One and the same sample provided the 15 T cell receptor beta chains below, sequenced in a study of cytomegalovirus exposure and HLA in healthy donors. The PCR contained 60 Vbeta and 13 Jbeta primers. Profiling relied on immunoSEQ multiplex PCR, and the TCRdb table lists in-frame clones only, not all of them. Counted here are some 130,000 clones, approximately 80% occurring once; the ten biggest clones make up 1.2%. Specimen: PBMCs. Receptors were obtained from a girl aged 2 to 10 in good health and CMV-seronegative.

The chain is built from TRBV30 and TRBJ1-6, with 8 positions matching TRBD1. The CDR3 runs to 14 residues. Germline trimming cut 1 base from V and 7 bases from J; bases unmatched to any gene: 3. CDR1 and CDR2 (germline): GTSNPN, SVGIG (reference sequence). Here the CDR3 DNA reads TGTGCCTGGAGTGCCCAGGGGGCCAATTCACCCCTCCACTTT. Protein: CAWSAQGANSPLHF. Full variable domain (remainder filled in from reference TRBV30 and TRBJ1-6): SQTIHQWPATLVQPVGSPLSLECTVEGTSNPNLYWYRQAAGRGLQLLFYSVGIGQISSEVPQNLSASRPQDRQFILSSKKLLLSDSGFYLCAWSAQGANSPLHFGNGTRLTVT.

This chain links TRBV7-9 with TRBJ2-1; D is ambiguous. The V end was cut by 3 bases, the J end by 0 bases, with 12 bases between. The CDR3 is 16 residues long. Germline V gene sequence: CDR1 SEHNR, CDR2 FQNEAQ (reference sequence). CDR3 sequence: CASSFIGLSSYNEQFF. The CDR3 DNA follows: TGTGCCAGCAGCTTTATTGGCCTCAGCTCCTACAATGAGCAGTTCTTC.

The CDR3 region has the DNA TGTGCCAGCACCTCGCGCGGCAATGAGCAGTTCTTC. It yields the protein CASTSRGNEQFF. The chain combines TRBV7-9 with TRBJ2-1; D unclear. The CDR3 is 12 residues long. Per germline, CDR1 SEHNR and CDR2 FQNEAQ (reference sequence). Trimming cost V 7 bases and J 6 bases, with 10 bases left between them.

The chain joins TRBV6-4 to TRBJ2-3, with TRBD2 matching 9 bases. The CDR3 loop spans 17 amino acids. After removal of 6 bases from V and 1 base from J, the junction contained 11 bases not matched to a gene. Germline CDR1 MRHNA, CDR2 SNTAGT. DNA for the CDR3: TGTGCCAGCAGCGCCCAAACTAGCGGGCATTGCACAGATACGCAGTATTTT. It encodes CASSAQTSGHCTDTQYF.

J is TRBJ1-2 and V is TRBV19, with D possibly being TRBD1 (5 bases). This CDR3 contains 14 residues. Germline CDR1 LNHDA, CDR2 SQIVND (reference sequence). V lost 4 bases to trimming and J lost 6 bases, with 15 bases between them. The CDR3 loop is CASSRDSQFDGYTF. The DNA of the CDR3 is TGTGCCAGTAGTAGGGACTCTCAGTTCGATGGCTACACCTTC.

For this clone: In the same sample, other DNA sequences code for this CDR3. V usage is TRBV7-9 and J usage is TRBJ1-5; 8 bases line up with TRBD1. Germline lookup yields CDR1 SEHNR and CDR2 FQNEAQ (reference sequence). J was trimmed by 4 bases and V by 5 bases; bases with no gene match: 7. This CDR3 is built from 15 residues. CDR3 in amino acids: CASSLGTGGNQPQHF. CDR3 coding DNA: TGTGCCAGCAGCCTAGGGACAGGTGGGAATCAGCCCCAGCATTTT.

This clone was seen once. The genes are TRBV5-6 and TRBJ2-4; TRBD1 agrees at 8 bases. The CDR3 runs to 16 residues. Per germline, CDR1 SGHDT and CDR2 YYEEEE. With V trimmed by 0 bases and J by 1 base, 3 bases remained unmatched. CDR3 in DNA: TGTGCCAGCAGCTTGGGCAGGGACAGGGCCAAAAACATTCAGTACTTC. The encoded protein is CASSLGRDRAKNIQYF.

This rearrangement joins TRBV5-6 to TRBJ1-5; tentatively, D is TRBD1 (5 bases). The ends were cut back, 2 bases at V and 4 bases at J, with 16 bases in the middle. The CDR3 is made up of 16 amino acids. From germline, CDR1 is SGHDT and CDR2 YYEEEE. CDR3 coding DNA: TGTGCCAGCAGCTTTCCCCCCCAGGGTGGGAATCAGCCCCAGCATTTT. This translates into CASSFPPQGGNQPQHF.

V usage is TRBV5-6 and J usage is TRBJ2-5, with 10 bases that match TRBD2. CDR1 and CDR2 from the germline V gene are SGHDT and YYEEEE. V shed 1 base, J shed 4 bases, and the junction held 7 bases outside the gene matches. This CDR3 contains 16 residues. CDR3 nucleotide sequence: TGTGCCAGCAGCTTGTCTAGCGGGAGAGGCGGAGAGACCCAGTACTTC. Protein: CASSLSSGRGGETQYF. The variable domain in full, with the rest retrieved from reference TRBV5-6 and TRBJ2-5, is DAGVTQSPTHLIKTRGQQVTLRCSPKSGHDTVSWYQQALGQGPQFIFQYYEEEERQRGNFPDRFSGHQFPNYSSELNVNALLLGDSALYLCASSLSSGRGGETQYFGPGTRLLVL.

The chain has TRBV19 and TRBJ2-2; the match to TRBD1 covers 7 bases. The CDR3 consists of 14 residues. The V gene end was trimmed by 8 bases and the J gene end by 4 bases; junction bases not matched to a gene: 7. The V gene's germline CDR1 is LNHDA and CDR2 SQIVND (reference sequence). The CDR3 sequence is CASRDRDRTGELFF. The DNA for the CDR3 is TGTGCCAGTCGCGACAGGGACCGCACCGGGGAGCTGTTTTTT. The full variable domain, completed using reference TRBV19 and TRBJ2-2, is DGGITQSPKYLFRKEGQNVTLSCEQNLNHDAMYWYRQDPGQGLRLIYYSQIVNDFQKGDIAEGYSVSREKKESFPLTVTSAQKNPTAFYLCASRDRDRTGELFFGEGSRLTVL.

The chain recombines TRBV7-2 with TRBJ2-1, with a weak D call TRBD1 (6 bases). Germline loops: CDR1 SGHTA, CDR2 FQGNSA. Trimming cost V 5 bases and J 7 bases, with 12 bases left between them. The CDR3 totals 13 residues. The CDR3 protein is CASSTGSWNEQFF. The CDR3 DNA sequence: TGTGCCAGCAGCACAGGGTCTTGGAATGAGCAGTTCTTC. Together with reference TRBV7-2 and TRBJ2-1, the CDR3 gives the full variable domain: GAGVSQSPSNKVTEKGKDVELRCDPISGHTALYWYRQSLGQGLEFLIYFQGNSAPDKSGLPSDRFSAERTGGSVSTLTIQRTQQEDSAVYLCASSTGSWNEQFFGPGTRLTVL.

The J gene is TRBJ1-4, the V gene TRBV30; a weak D match, TRBD1 (5 bases). Trimming shortened V by 5 bases and J by 4 bases, and 17 bases separated the two germline ends. Germline CDR1 is GTSNPN and CDR2 is SVGIG (reference sequence). This CDR3 comprises 15 residues. The CDR3 region has the DNA TGTGCCTGGTCTAATTCAGGGATCGGTAATGAAAAACTGTTTTTT. It yields the protein CAWSNSGIGNEKLFF.

V is TRBV2 and J is TRBJ2-2; 9 nucleotides align to TRBD2. The CDR3 has 18 amino acids. Germline-derived CDR1 and CDR2 are SNHLY and FYNNEI. Trimming took 6 bases from V and 1 from J; bases not matched to a gene: 12. CDR3 residues: CASRKREVLGRNTGELFF. CDR3 coding DNA: TGTGCCAGCAGGAAGCGGGAGGTTCTCGGAAGGAACACCGGGGAGCTGTTTTTT.

This rearrangement joins TRBV7-3 to TRBJ2-1; 10 bases agree with TRBD2. After removal of 5 bases from V and 8 bases from J, the junction contained 15 bases not matched to a gene. CDR3 length: 17 amino acids. The germline V gene encodes CDR1 SGHTA and CDR2 FQGTGA. CDR3 coding DNA: TGTGCCAGCAGCCATTCTAGCGGGAGAGGGGCGGACGATGAGCAGTTCTTC. Translated, it gives CASSHSSGRGADDEQFF.

The chain has TRBV2 and TRBJ2-7; the D is unclear. Per the germline V gene, CDR1 is SNHLY and CDR2 is FYNNEI. This CDR3 is built from 11 residues. V was shortened by 6 bases and J by 4 bases, with 7 bases between the two germline ends. In DNA form, the CDR3 reads TGTGCCAGCAGGAACATTTACGAGCAGTACTTC. This gives the protein CASRNIYEQYF.